The rows below give T cell receptor beta chains drawn from one sample of a study of blood T cell repertoires in COVID-19. Profiled with immunoSEQ multiplex PCR; TCRdb holds only in-frame clones, not every one. The sample yields approximately 20,000 clones, about 88% seen once. The sequencing sample was made of peripheral blood. The receptors were gathered from a man in his 70s with acute or convalescent COVID-19. Each CDR3 is given with its conserved first and last residue. The D gene is left open where the match is weak. Not every row has a clone size; where given, it reads once, few, many or a size class.

clone size | D gene | J gene | V gene | CDR3 DNA | CDR3 protein
NA | TRBD1 | TRBJ1-1 | TRBV5-6 | TGTGCCAGCAGCTCCATAGACAGGGCCGCGACTGAAGCTTTCTTT | CASSSIDRAATEAFF
NA | TRBD2 | TRBJ2-1 | TRBV3-1/TRBV3-2 | TGTGCCAGCAGCCAGTTGGCGGGAGTTGAGCAGTTCTTC | CASSQLAGVEQFF
NA | NA | TRBJ1-5 | TRBV28 | TGTGCCAGCATGGAGGATAGCAATCAGCCCCAGCATTTT | CASMEDSNQPQHF
NA | TRBD1 | TRBJ1-5 | TRBV18 | TGTGCCAGCTCACCCGACAGGGCCTCAAATCAGCCCCAGCATTTT | CASSPDRASNQPQHF
NA | NA | TRBJ2-3 | TRBV11-3 | TGTGCCAGCAGCCTTGGTAGCGGCCGTAGCACAGATACGCAGTATTTT | CASSLGSGRSTDTQYF
NA | TRBD1 | TRBJ2-7 | TRBV29-1 | TGCAGCGTTGAAGGGACAGGGGGCGGTCTGGTGGGCGAGCAGTACTTC | CSVEGTGGGLVGEQYF
NA | NA | TRBJ1-1 | TRBV2 | TGTGCCAGCAGTGACGACCGGGAGAACACTGAAGCTTTCTTT | CASSDDRENTEAFF
few | NA | TRBJ2-1 | TRBV3-1/TRBV3-2 | TGTGCCAGCAGTTACGGGGGTGAGCAGTTCTTC | CASSYGGEQFF
NA | TRBD2 | TRBJ2-5 | TRBV28 | TGTGCCAGCAGTTTAATTTGGGGGGGAGAGACCCAGTACTTC | CASSLIWGGETQYF
NA | NA | TRBJ1-2 | TRBV5-1 | TGCGCCAGCAGCTTAGGGACTCAGGTTCGTGGCTACACCTTC | CASSLGTQVRGYTF
NA | TRBD1 | TRBJ2-7 | TRBV28 | TGTGCCAGCAGTTTTTGGGGGACAGGGGAGCGGGGGCAGTACTTC | CASSFWGTGERGQYF
NA | NA | TRBJ1-1 | TRBV11-2 | TGTGCCAGCAGCCCAGGAAATATGAACACTGAAGCTTTCTTT | CASSPGNMNTEAFF
few | TRBD1 | TRBJ1-3 | TRBV5-1 | TGCGCCAGCAGCTTGGCAAAGGGGGCAGCGGGAAACACCATATATTTT | CASSLAKGAAGNTIYF
NA | NA | TRBJ2-6 | TRBV20-1 | TGCAGTGCTAGTGACAGTGTCTCTGGGGCCAACGTCCTGACTTTC | CSASDSVSGANVLTF
few | TRBD1 | TRBJ2-7 | TRBV4-1 | TGCGCCAGCAGCCAAGTTATAAAGGGGGCAACCTACGAGCAGTACTTC | CASSQVIKGATYEQYF
NA | NA | TRBJ2-4 | TRBV7-9 | TGTGCCAGCAGCTTAGTAAATAACATTCAGTACTTC | CASSLVNNIQYF
NA | NA | TRBJ2-7 | TRBV29-1 | TGCAGCGTTGCGCAGGGAAGTTACTCCTACGAGCAGTACTTC | CSVAQGSYSYEQYF
NA | NA | TRBJ1-1 | TRBV9 | TGTGCCAGCAGCGTAGCCCCGGACACTGAAGCTTTCTTT | CASSVAPDTEAFF
once | NA | TRBJ2-1 | TRBV24-1 | TGTGCCACCAGTGATCCGACGACAGGTAGGAATGAGCAGTTCTTC | CATSDPTTGRNEQFF
NA | TRBD1 | TRBJ1-6 | TRBV7-2 | TGTGCCAGCAGCTTAGTAGGGACAGAGGGTAGTTCACCCCTCCACTTT | CASSLVGTEGSSPLHF
once | NA | TRBJ2-7 | TRBV29-1 | TGCAGCGTTGTGGCAGGGGCGCCCTACGAGCAGTACTTC | CSVVAGAPYEQYF
NA | NA | TRBJ1-2 | TRBV6-5 | TGTGCCAGCACCCGAGCGGAGGGTAATGGCTACACCTTC | CASTRAEGNGYTF
NA | NA | TRBJ1-2 | TRBV5-4 | TGTGCCAGCAGCGCTCAACAGGGAAACTATGGCTACACCTTC | CASSAQQGNYGYTF
NA | TRBD1 | TRBJ1-5 | TRBV19 | TGTGCCAGTAGTACCGGGACAGGGGCGAGCAATCAGCCCCAGCATTTT | CASSTGTGASNQPQHF
once | NA | TRBJ2-2 | TRBV7-9 | TGTGCCAGCAGCTCCCAGGGGACGACCGGGGAGCTGTTTTTT | CASSSQGTTGELFF
once | TRBD1 | TRBJ1-2 | TRBV6-5 | TGTGCCAGCAGTTTGACAGGGACTCTCTATGGCTACACCTTC | CASSLTGTLYGYTF
NA | TRBD1 | TRBJ1-1 | TRBV29-1 | TGCAGCGCTTGGACAGGGGGCTTTGGCACTGAAGCTTTCTTT | CSAWTGGFGTEAFF
once | NA | TRBJ1-5 | TRBV7-6 | TGTGCCAGCAGCTTCGGGGGAAATCAGCCCCAGCATTTT | CASSFGGNQPQHF
NA | TRBD1 | TRBJ2-7 | TRBV5-6 | TGTGCCAGCAGCTTAGGGGACAGGGTCGAGCAGTACTTC | CASSLGDRVEQYF
NA | TRBD1 | TRBJ2-2 | TRBV18 | TGTGCCAGCTCACTGATCGGACAGGGGGCGCTTTGGTCCGGGGAGCTGTTTTTT | CASSLIGQGALWSGELFF
NA | NA | TRBJ1-2 | TRBV19 | TGTGCCAGTAGGATAGTCGGAGATTATGGCTACACCTTC | CASRIVGDYGYTF
NA | TRBD1 | TRBJ2-2 | TRBV5-1 | TGCGCCAGCAGCTTGCTTACAGGGGCGAACACCGGGGAGCTGTTTTTT | CASSLLTGANTGELFF
NA | NA | TRBJ2-5 | TRBV12-5 | TGTGCTAGTGGTTTTAGCGCCGGAGGGTCAGAGACCCAGTACTTC | CASGFSAGGSETQYF
NA | TRBD1 | TRBJ2-5 | TRBV11-2 | TGTGCCAGCAGCTCAGGCGGCAGGGGGGAGACCCAGTACTTC | CASSSGGRGETQYF
NA | NA | TRBJ2-4 | TRBV7-2 | TGTGCCAGCAGCTTATCTCTCGCGGAGGCGGACATTCAGTACTTC | CASSLSLAEADIQYF
NA | NA | TRBJ2-7 | TRBV28 | TGTGCCAGCAGTTTATCCCGTTACGAGCAGTACTTC | CASSLSRYEQYF
once | TRBD2 | TRBJ2-7 | TRBV6-5 | TGTGCCAGCAGTTCCCGGGGAGGGGCGGCCTACGAGCAGTACTTC | CASSSRGGAAYEQYF
NA | TRBD2 | TRBJ2-2 | TRBV5-1 | TGCGCCAGCAGCTTGGTGGCGCTAGCGGGAAGTACCGGGGAGCTGTTTTTT | CASSLVALAGSTGELFF
NA | TRBD1 | TRBJ1-5 | TRBV10-3 | TGTGCCATCGCGACAGGGGGAGGGAATCAGCCCCAGCATTTT | CAIATGGGNQPQHF
NA | TRBD1 | TRBJ1-2 | TRBV29-1 | TGCAGCGTCGGGACAGGGGCCGGTGGCTACACCTTC | CSVGTGAGGYTF
NA | NA | TRBJ1-5 | TRBV15 | TGTGCCACCAGCAGAGGCGGGGATAGCAATCAGCCCCAGCATTTT | CATSRGGDSNQPQHF
NA | NA | TRBJ2-5 | TRBV18 | TGTGCCAGCTCACCACCATCCGAGCAACTACAAGAGACCCAGTACTTC | CASSPPSEQLQETQYF
NA | NA | TRBJ2-4 | TRBV19 | TGTGCCAGTAGTATAGGAGGACTAGCCAAAAACATTCAGTACTTC | CASSIGGLAKNIQYF
once | NA | TRBJ1-4 | TRBV5-8 | TGTGCCAGCAGCATTACAGGCTTTGCAACTAATGAAAAACTGTTTTTT | CASSITGFATNEKLFF
NA | NA | TRBJ2-7 | TRBV11-2 | TGTGCCAGCAGCTTGGGGGGGTCAGGGGATCACGAGCAGTACTTC | CASSLGGSGDHEQYF
once | NA | TRBJ1-6 | TRBV7-2 | TGTGCCAGCAGCTCTGTAAATTCACCCCTCCACTTT | CASSSVNSPLHF
NA | NA | TRBJ1-3 | TRBV5-1 | TGCGCCAGCAGCTTGGGGGCCAGCCACTCTGGAAACACCATATATTTT | CASSLGASHSGNTIYF
large | TRBD2 | TRBJ2-7 | TRBV18 | TGTGCCAGCTCATCAAGCGGGACGGTCGACGAGCAGTACTTC | CASSSSGTVDEQYF
NA | NA | TRBJ1-1 | TRBV7-2 | TGTGCCAGCAGCCCGCGACTGAGAATGAACACTGAAGCTTTCTTT | CASSPRLRMNTEAFF
once | TRBD2 | TRBJ2-1 | TRBV2 | TGTGCCAGCAGGGGAGTAGCGGGAAGCTCCTCCTACAATGAGCAGTTCTTC | CASRGVAGSSSYNEQFF
NA | NA | TRBJ1-5 | TRBV21-1 | TGTGCCAGCAGCAAAACCGGACAGGACCAGATCAATCAGCCCCAGCATTTT | CASSKTGQDQINQPQHF
NA | TRBD2 | TRBJ2-3 | TRBV7-3 | TGTGCCAGCAGCTTACAAGCGGGAGGGCCAGATACGCAGTATTTT | CASSLQAGGPDTQYF
NA | TRBD2 | TRBJ2-2 | TRBV5-1 | TGCGCCAGCAGCCAGGGACTAGCGGTAAACACCGGGGAGCTGTTTTTT | CASSQGLAVNTGELFF
NA | NA | TRBJ2-7 | TRBV19 | TGTGCCAGTAGCTTTTATAGAGGCTACGAGCAGTACTTC | CASSFYRGYEQYF
NA | NA | TRBJ1-1 | TRBV2 | TGTGCCAGCAGTCCAGACGGGATGATGAACACTGAAGCTTTCTTT | CASSPDGMMNTEAFF
NA | TRBD1 | TRBJ2-5 | TRBV9 | TGTGCCAGCTCTCTTGGACAGGGGGCTTCTGAGACCCAGTACTTC | CASSLGQGASETQYF
NA | NA | TRBJ1-1 | TRBV6-5 | TGTGCCAGCAGTTACTCTCCCTCCACTGAAGCTTTCTTT | CASSYSPSTEAFF